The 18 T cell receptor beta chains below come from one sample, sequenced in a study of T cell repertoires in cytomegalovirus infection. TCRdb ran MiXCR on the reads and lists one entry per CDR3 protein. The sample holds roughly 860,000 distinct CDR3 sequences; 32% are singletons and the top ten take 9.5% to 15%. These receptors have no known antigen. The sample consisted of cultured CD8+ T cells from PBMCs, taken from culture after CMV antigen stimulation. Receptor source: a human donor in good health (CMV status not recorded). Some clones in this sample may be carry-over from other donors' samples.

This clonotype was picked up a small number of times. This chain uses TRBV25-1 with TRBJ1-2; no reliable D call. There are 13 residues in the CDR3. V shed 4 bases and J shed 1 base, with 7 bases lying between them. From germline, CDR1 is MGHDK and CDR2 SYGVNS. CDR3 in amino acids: CASSAGINYGYTF. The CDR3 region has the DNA TGTGCCAGCAGTGCCGGAATTAACTATGGCTACACCTTC.

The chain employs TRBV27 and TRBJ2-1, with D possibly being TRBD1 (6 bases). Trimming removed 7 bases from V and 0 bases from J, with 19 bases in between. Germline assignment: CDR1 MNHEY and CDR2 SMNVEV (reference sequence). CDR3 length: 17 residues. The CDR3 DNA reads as TGTGCCAGCACCCAAGGGGACACGCCGAGCTCCTACAATGAGCAGTTCTTC. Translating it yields CASTQGDTPSSYNEQFF.

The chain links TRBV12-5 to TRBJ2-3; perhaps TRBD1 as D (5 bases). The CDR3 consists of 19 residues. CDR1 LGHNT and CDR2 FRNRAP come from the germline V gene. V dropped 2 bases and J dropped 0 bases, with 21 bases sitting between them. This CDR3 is CASGLPPPGHPSSTDTQYF. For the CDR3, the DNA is TGTGCTAGTGGTTTGCCACCCCCCGGACACCCGTCTAGCACAGATACGCAGTATTTT.

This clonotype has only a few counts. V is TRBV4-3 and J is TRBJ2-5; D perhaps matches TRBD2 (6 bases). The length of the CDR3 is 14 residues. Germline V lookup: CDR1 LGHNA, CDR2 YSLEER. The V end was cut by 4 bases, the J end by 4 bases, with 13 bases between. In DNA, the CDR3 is TGCGCCAGCAGCCGCACACTGGGACTAGAGACCCAGTACTTC. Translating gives CASSRTLGLETQYF.

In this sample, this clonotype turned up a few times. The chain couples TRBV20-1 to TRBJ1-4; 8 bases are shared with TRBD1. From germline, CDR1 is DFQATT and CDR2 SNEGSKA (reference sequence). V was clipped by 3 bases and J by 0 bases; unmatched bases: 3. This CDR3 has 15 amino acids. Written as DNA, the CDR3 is TGCAGTGCTAGGTTACAGGGGGCAACTAATGAAAAACTGTTTTTT. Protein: CSARLQGATNEKLFF.

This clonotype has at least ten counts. The CDR3: CASSGGQGGQPQHF. The CDR3 bases are TGTGCCAGCAGCGGGGGACAGGGGGGTCAGCCCCAGCATTTT. The chain couples TRBV7-9 to TRBJ1-5; 11 bases agree with TRBD1. Per the germline V gene, CDR1 is SEHNR and CDR2 is FQNEAQ (reference sequence). The V segment lost 5 bases and the J segment 6 bases; nucleotides outside the gene matches: 3. The CDR3 loop spans 14 amino acids.

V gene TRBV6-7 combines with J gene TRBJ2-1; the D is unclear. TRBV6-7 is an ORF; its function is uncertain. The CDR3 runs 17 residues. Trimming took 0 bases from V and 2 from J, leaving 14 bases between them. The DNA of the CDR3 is TGTGCCAGCAGTTACTCTAGGACCGCAATTGCCTACAATGAGCAGTTCTTC. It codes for CASSYSRTAIAYNEQFF.

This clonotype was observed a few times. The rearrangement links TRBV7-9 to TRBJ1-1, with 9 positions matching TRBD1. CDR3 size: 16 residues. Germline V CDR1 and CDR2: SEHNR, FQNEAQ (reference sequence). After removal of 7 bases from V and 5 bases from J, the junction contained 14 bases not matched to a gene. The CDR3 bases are TGTGCCAGCACCTCGGCGGTGGGGACAGGGAGGACTGAAGCTTTCTTT. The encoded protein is CASTSAVGTGRTEAFF. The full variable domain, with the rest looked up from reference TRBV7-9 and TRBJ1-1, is DTGVSQNPRHKITKRGQNVTFRCDPISEHNRLYWYRQTLGQGPEFLTYFQNEAQLEKSRLLSDRFSAERPKGSFSTLEIQRTEQGDSAMYLCASTSAVGTGRTEAFFGQGTRLTVV.

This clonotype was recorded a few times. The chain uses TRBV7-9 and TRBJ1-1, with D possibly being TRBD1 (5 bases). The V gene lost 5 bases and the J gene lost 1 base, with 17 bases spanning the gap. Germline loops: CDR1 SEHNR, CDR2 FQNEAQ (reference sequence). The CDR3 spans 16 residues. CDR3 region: CASSTGTAVPNTEAFF. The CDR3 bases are TGTGCCAGCAGCACCGGGACCGCAGTCCCGAACACTGAAGCTTTCTTT.

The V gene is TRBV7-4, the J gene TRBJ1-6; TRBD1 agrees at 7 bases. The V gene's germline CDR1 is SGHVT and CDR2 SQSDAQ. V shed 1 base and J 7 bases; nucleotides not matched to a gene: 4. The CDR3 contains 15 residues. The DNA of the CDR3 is TGTGCCAGCAGCTTAGATGACAGGGTAAATTCACCCCTCCACTTT. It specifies CASSLDDRVNSPLHF.

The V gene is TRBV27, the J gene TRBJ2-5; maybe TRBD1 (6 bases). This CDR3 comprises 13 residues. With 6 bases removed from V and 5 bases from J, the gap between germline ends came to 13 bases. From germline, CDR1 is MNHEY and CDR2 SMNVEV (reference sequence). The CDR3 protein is CASRTGYGETQYF. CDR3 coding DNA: TGTGCCAGCAGGACAGGCTACGGGGAGACCCAGTACTTC.

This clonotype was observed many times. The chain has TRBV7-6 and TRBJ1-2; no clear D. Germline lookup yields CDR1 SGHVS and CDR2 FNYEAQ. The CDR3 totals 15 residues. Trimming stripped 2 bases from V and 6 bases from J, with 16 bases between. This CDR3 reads CASSLNPSAFDGYTF. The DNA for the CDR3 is TGTGCCAGCAGCTTAAACCCCTCAGCTTTTGATGGCTACACCTTC.

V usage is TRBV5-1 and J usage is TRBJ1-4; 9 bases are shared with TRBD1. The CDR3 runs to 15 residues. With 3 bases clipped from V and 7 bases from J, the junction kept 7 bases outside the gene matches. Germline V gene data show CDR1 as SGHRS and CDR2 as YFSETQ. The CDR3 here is CASSYRTGEAEKLFF. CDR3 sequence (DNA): TGCGCCAGCAGCTACCGGACAGGGGAGGCTGAAAAACTGTTTTTT.

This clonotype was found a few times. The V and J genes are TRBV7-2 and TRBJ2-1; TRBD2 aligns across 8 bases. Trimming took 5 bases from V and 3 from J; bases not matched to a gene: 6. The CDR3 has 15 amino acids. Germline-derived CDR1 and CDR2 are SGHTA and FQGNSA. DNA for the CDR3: TGTGCCAGCAGCACTAGCGGTACTGGCTACAATGAGCAGTTCTTC. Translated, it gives CASSTSGTGYNEQFF.

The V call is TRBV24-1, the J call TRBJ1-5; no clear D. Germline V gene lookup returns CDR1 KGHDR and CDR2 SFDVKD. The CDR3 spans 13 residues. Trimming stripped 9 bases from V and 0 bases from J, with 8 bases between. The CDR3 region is CATGQDSNQPQHF. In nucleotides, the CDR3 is TGTGCCACCGGGCAGGATAGCAATCAGCCCCAGCATTTT.

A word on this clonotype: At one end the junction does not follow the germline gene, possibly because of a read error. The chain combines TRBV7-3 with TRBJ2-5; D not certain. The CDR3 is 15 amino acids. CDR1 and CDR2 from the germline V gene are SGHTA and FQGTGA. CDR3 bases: TGTGCCAGCAGCCTAACCGTAGCTGGGGAAGAGACCCAGTACTTC. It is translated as CASSLTVAGEETQYF. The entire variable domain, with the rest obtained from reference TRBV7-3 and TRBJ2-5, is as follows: GAGVSQTPSNKVTEKGKYVELRCDPISGHTALYWYRQSLGQGPEFLIYFQGTGAADDSGLPNDRFFAVRPEGSVSTLKIQRTERGDSAVYLCASSLTVAGEETQYFGPGTRLLVL.

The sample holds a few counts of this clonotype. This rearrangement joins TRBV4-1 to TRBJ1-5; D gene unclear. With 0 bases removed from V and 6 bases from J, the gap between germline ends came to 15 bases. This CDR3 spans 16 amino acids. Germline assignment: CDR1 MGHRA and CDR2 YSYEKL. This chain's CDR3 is CASSQERGGKGQPQHF. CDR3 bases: TGCGCCAGCAGCCAAGAACGGGGAGGGAAGGGTCAGCCCCAGCATTTT.

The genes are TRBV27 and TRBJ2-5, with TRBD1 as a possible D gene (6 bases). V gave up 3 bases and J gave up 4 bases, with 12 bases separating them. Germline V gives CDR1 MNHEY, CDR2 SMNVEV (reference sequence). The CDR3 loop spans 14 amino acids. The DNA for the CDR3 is TGTGCCAGCAGTTTCTCCCGAGGGGGAGAGACCCAGTACTTC. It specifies CASSFSRGGETQYF.